This TCR beta chain was sequenced during a study of T cells expressing NK-cell markers. For the study at large: The study drew TCR beta repertoires from sorted CD3+CD56+NKG2C+, CD3+CD56+NKG2C- and CD3+CD56-NKG2C+ T cells. Seven of the eight sequenced donors were HCMV-seropositive; one was seronegative. Whole-study findings and limits: Whether expanded NKG2C+ T cell clones were HCMV-specific remained unclear.

Germline assignment: CDR1 SGHVS and CDR2 FNYEAQ. CDR3 length: 15 amino acids. TCR beta libraries carry UMIs added by 5'RACE template switching. TCRdb reanalyzed the 5' RACE reads and collapses them to one entry per CDR3 protein, without DNA. The repertoire table contains under 600,000 distinct CDR3 sequences. In the case of this clonotype: The antigen remains unidentified.

The gene calls are TRBV7-6 and TRBJ2-2. The receptor was isolated from a woman aged 45-60 years in good health. Material: blood T cells: a sorted CD56 or NKG2C T cell subset, CD4+ or CD8+ T cells, or bulk PBMC T cells (not recorded which). The CDR3 region is CASSLPRQNTGELFF.